These 11 T cell receptor beta chains share one sample of origin, sequenced in a study of sequential checkpoint blockade in melanoma. Described treatment: randomized to nivolumab then ipilimumab (arm A) or the reverse (arm B). TCRdb's table, derived via immunoSEQ multiplex PCR, lists solely in-frame clones and lacks some. The sample shows some 40,000 clones, around four fifths of them seen only once. The material was CD8+ T cells sorted from blood (inferred from file names), obtained from a patient given nivolumab and ipilimumab in sequence. The receptor source for this set is a human donor with melanoma.

This chain connects TRBV4-1 to TRBJ1-6; D is possibly TRBD1 (5 bases). V was pared by 1 base and J by 9 bases, with 13 bases between. Germline CDR1 MGHRA, CDR2 YSYEKL. The CDR3 has 15 residues. CDR3 sequence reads: CASSQGGDGSSPLHF. The CDR3 nucleotides read TGCGCCAGCAGCCAAGGGGGGGACGGTAGTTCACCCCTCCACTTT.

This sequence joins TRBV9 and TRBJ2-7; tentative D call: TRBD1 (6 bases). Deletions cut 0 bases from V and 0 bases from J, with 13 bases between. The CDR3 contains 16 residues. Germline assignment: CDR1 SGDLS and CDR2 YYNGEE. The DNA of the CDR3 is TGTGCCAGCAGCGTAGCATCCGGGGACAACTCCTACGAGCAGTACTTC. Its protein product is CASSVASGDNSYEQYF.

The rearrangement links TRBV7-3 to TRBJ2-1; perhaps TRBD2 as D (6 bases). The CDR3 is 16 amino acids. With 5 bases removed from V and 5 bases from J, the gap between germline ends came to 19 bases. Germline V gene lookup returns CDR1 SGHTA and CDR2 FQGTGA. The CDR3, as DNA: TGTGCCAGCAGCCCCGGATCGGGGCGGGAACACAATGAGCAGTTCTTC. This codes for CASSPGSGREHNEQFF.

The V and J genes are TRBV6-5 and TRBJ2-3; 9 nucleotides match TRBD2. The ends lost 5 bases at V and 2 bases at J; junction bases unmatched: 2. Germline V lookup: CDR1 MNHEY, CDR2 SVGAGI. This CDR3 has 14 amino acids. Here the CDR3 DNA reads TGTGCCAGCAGTAGCGGGGGGCCCACAGATACGCAGTATTTT. It translates to CASSSGGPTDTQYF.

The chain joins TRBV28 to TRBJ2-3, with 7 bases fitting TRBD2. The V segment lost 5 bases and the J segment 3 bases; nucleotides outside the gene matches: 8. The CDR3 runs to 15 residues. In germline, CDR1 is MDHEN, CDR2 SYDVKM. The CDR3 nucleotides read TGTGCCAGCAGTCAAGGACTAGTTATTACAGATACGCAGTATTTT. Translating it yields CASSQGLVITDTQYF.

This chain links TRBV9 with TRBJ2-3; the match to TRBD1 covers 7 bases. Germline loops: CDR1 SGDLS, CDR2 YYNGEE. The CDR3 length is 13 residues. The V and J ends lost 7 bases and 8 bases, in that order; junction bases with no gene match: 10. CDR3 in amino acids: CASGGQTEFTQYF. CDR3 nucleotides: TGTGCCAGCGGGGGACAGACCGAGTTTACGCAGTATTTT.

The chain employs TRBV5-1 and TRBJ2-2; TRBD1 aligns across 8 bases. The CDR3 runs 15 residues. The J segment lost 3 bases and the V segment lost 0 bases, leaving 1 base of the junction unmatched. Looked up from germline, CDR1 is SGHRS and CDR2 is YFSETQ. CDR3 bases: TGCGCCAGCAGCTTGGGACAGGGGTACACCGGGGAGCTGTTTTTT. Encoded protein: CASSLGQGYTGELFF.

The V call is TRBV11-2, the J call TRBJ1-3, with D possibly being TRBD1 (5 bases). Germline loops: CDR1 SGHAT, CDR2 FQNNGV. This CDR3 is built from 17 residues. With 1 base removed from V and 0 bases from J, the gap between germline ends came to 13 bases. This CDR3 is CASSLAHRLYSGNTIYF. CDR3 coding DNA: TGTGCCAGCAGCTTAGCCCACAGGCTTTACTCTGGAAACACCATATATTTT.

The chain employs TRBV6-5 and TRBJ2-7, with TRBD1 identical over 8 bases. The CDR3 extends over 14 amino acids. Losses at the gene ends were 4 bases for V and 1 base for J; bases not matched to a gene: 3. Germline CDR1 is MNHEY and CDR2 is SVGAGI. CDR3 coding DNA: TGTGCCAGCAGTTCGGGACAGGTTTCCTACGAGCAGTACTTC. This translates into CASSSGQVSYEQYF.

The chain is built from TRBV7-9 and TRBJ2-7; D is possibly TRBD1 (6 bases). Germline CDR1 SEHNR, CDR2 FQNEAQ (reference sequence). The CDR3 is 14 residues long. The V end lost 5 bases, the J end lost 4 bases, and 15 bases lay between the germline ends. The CDR3 is CASSQAFTGYEQYF. The CDR3 nucleotides are TGTGCCAGCAGCCAGGCCTTCACAGGGTACGAGCAGTACTTC.

This rearrangement joins TRBV29-1 to TRBJ2-1; TRBD2 aligns across 8 bases. The germline gives CDR1 SQVTM, CDR2 ANQGSEA. The V segment lost 1 base and the J segment 0 bases; nucleotides outside the gene matches: 8. The CDR3 totals 17 residues. The CDR3 sequence: CSVEGVIAGSSYNEQFF. CDR3 coding DNA: TGCAGCGTTGAAGGAGTAATAGCGGGGAGCTCCTACAATGAGCAGTTCTTC.